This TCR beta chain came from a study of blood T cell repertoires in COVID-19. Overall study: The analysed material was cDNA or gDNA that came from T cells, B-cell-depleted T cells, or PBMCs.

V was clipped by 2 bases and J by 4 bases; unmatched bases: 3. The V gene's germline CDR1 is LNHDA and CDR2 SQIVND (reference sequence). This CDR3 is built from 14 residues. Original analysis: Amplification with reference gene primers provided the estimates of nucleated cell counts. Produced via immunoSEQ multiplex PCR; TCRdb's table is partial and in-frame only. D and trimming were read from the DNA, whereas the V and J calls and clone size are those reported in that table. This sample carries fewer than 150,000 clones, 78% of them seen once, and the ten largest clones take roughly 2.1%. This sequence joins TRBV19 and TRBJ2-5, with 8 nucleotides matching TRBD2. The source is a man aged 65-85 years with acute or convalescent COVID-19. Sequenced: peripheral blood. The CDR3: CASSIFGGAETQYF. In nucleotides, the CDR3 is TGTGCCAGTAGTATATTCGGGGGGGCAGAGACCCAGTACTTC.